Below are 20 T cell receptor beta chains sequenced from a single sample in a study of blood T cell repertoires in COVID-19. TCRdb's copy holds only in-frame clones and misses some; the assay was immunoSEQ multiplex PCR. The sample contains more than 100,000 clones, around 81% of which appear only once. The material sequenced was peripheral blood. These receptors originate from an older woman with active or convalescent COVID-19.

V gene TRBV24-1 combines with J gene TRBJ2-2, with 7 positions matching TRBD2. Unmatched junction bases numbered 4, after V lost 4 bases and J lost 6 bases. Germline CDR1 KGHDR, CDR2 SFDVKD. The CDR3 extends over 14 amino acids. Here the CDR3 reads CATSDPGLAGELFF. The CDR3 nucleotides read TGTGCCACCAGTGACCCAGGACTAGCCGGGGAGCTGTTTTTT.

V gene TRBV28 combines with J gene TRBJ1-1, with 8 bases matching TRBD1. Germline trimming cut 3 bases from V and 0 bases from J; bases unmatched to any gene: 6. The CDR3 extends over 16 amino acids. CDR1 and CDR2 (germline): MDHEN, SYDVKM. The CDR3 is CASSLVQGGMNTEAFF. Here the CDR3 DNA reads TGTGCCAGCAGTTTGGTACAGGGGGGCATGAACACTGAAGCTTTCTTT.

The chain carries TRBV6-6 and TRBJ1-3; no reliable D call. The CDR3 runs 18 residues. The germline V gene encodes CDR1 MNHNY and CDR2 SVGAGI (reference sequence). The V gene lost 5 bases and the J gene lost 0 bases, with 20 bases spanning the gap. The CDR3 protein is CASSQFYGGSSSGNTIYF. The CDR3 nucleotides read TGTGCCAGCAGTCAGTTTTACGGTGGGTCTAGCTCTGGAAACACCATATATTTT.

As regards this clone: The junction departs from germline at one end; a sequencing error may be responsible. This sequence joins TRBV7-7 and TRBJ2-1, with 14 bases identical to TRBD2. The CDR3 is 15 amino acids. CDR1 and CDR2 (germline): SSHAT, FNYEAQ (reference sequence). The CDR3 sequence is CASSAGLAGADEQFF. The CDR3 coding sequence is TGTGCTAGCAGCGCGGGACTAGCGGGAGCCGATGAGCAGTTCTTC.

This clone was seen a handful of times. The chain links TRBV5-6 to TRBJ2-2, with a possible D match to TRBD1 (6 bases). Germline lookup yields CDR1 SGHDT and CDR2 YYEEEE. The CDR3 spans 15 residues. V was clipped by 4 bases and J by 4 bases, with 14 bases between them. The CDR3 here is CASSADSLSTGELFF. The DNA of the CDR3 is TGTGCCAGCAGCGCGGACAGCCTTTCCACCGGGGAGCTGTTTTTT.

The chain recombines TRBV6-2 or TRBV6-3 with TRBJ1-5; no reliable D call. This CDR3 contains 17 residues. The germline V gene has CDR1 MNHEY and CDR2 SVGEGT. V was pared by 4 bases and J by 5 bases, with 21 bases between. CDR3 bases: TGTGCCAGCAGTTTCGTGTCTGGACTCAGGCGCGATCAGCCCCAGCATTTT. This sequence encodes CASSFVSGLRRDQPQHF.

This chain links TRBV10-3 with TRBJ1-2, with D possibly being TRBD1 (6 bases). The CDR3 consists of 15 residues. V was cut by 0 bases and J by 5 bases, with 13 bases left in between. Germline CDR1 and CDR2: ENHRY and SYGVKD. CDR3 loop: CAISESEETGYGYTF. The CDR3 nucleotides read TGTGCCATCAGTGAGTCTGAGGAGACAGGTTATGGCTACACCTTC.

V usage is TRBV19 and J usage is TRBJ2-7; 7 bases map to TRBD1. The J segment lost 2 bases and the V segment lost 1 base, leaving 5 bases of the junction unmatched. Germline V CDR1 and CDR2: LNHDA, SQIVND (reference sequence). The CDR3 is 15 residues long. The CDR3 coding sequence is TGTGCCAGTAGTATAGTCGACGACAGGGCCTACGAGCAGTACTTC. Its translation: CASSIVDDRAYEQYF.

V is TRBV5-8 and J is TRBJ1-5; TRBD1 might be the D (5 bases). V lost 0 bases and J lost 2, with 9 bases in between. The CDR3 has 15 amino acids. Germline V gives CDR1 SGHTS, CDR2 YDEGEE. The CDR3 loop reads CASSLAVRGNQPQHF. CDR3 nucleotides: TGTGCCAGCAGCTTGGCCGTCAGGGGCAATCAGCCCCAGCATTTT.

The rearrangement uses TRBV7-2 and TRBJ1-1; maybe TRBD1 (5 bases). The germline CDR1 and CDR2 sequences are SGHTA and FQGNSA. V was pared by 3 bases and J by 10 bases, with 15 bases between. CDR3 size: 13 residues. CDR3 protein: CASSFQGQAIAFF. Written as DNA, the CDR3 is TGTGCCAGCAGCTTCCAGGGCCAGGCGATAGCTTTCTTT. The complete variable domain, with remaining parts taken from reference TRBV7-2 and TRBJ1-1, reads GAGVSQSPSNKVTEKGKDVELRCDPISGHTALYWYRQSLGQGLEFLIYFQGNSAPDKSGLPSDRFSAERTGGSVSTLTIQRTQQEDSAVYLCASSFQGQAIAFFGQGTRLTVV.

The V call is TRBV18, the J call TRBJ1-5; D remains unclear. V was shortened by 2 bases and J by 9 bases, with 11 bases between the two germline ends. CDR1 is KGHSH, CDR2 LQKENI, per germline. The CDR3 contains 13 residues. CDR3 bases: TGTGCCAGCTCACCAGGTGGAGCGTGGCCCCAGCATTTT. Translating gives CASSPGGAWPQHF.

The V gene is TRBV3-1 (or the pseudogene TRBV3-2), the J gene TRBJ2-3; 9 bases align to TRBD2. Per germline, CDR1 LGHDT and CDR2 YNNKEL (reference sequence). Trimming took 3 bases from V and 4 from J; bases not matched to a gene: 11. The CDR3 extends over 17 amino acids. The CDR3 spells CASSHARSGGIADTQYF. The CDR3 region has the DNA TGTGCCAGCAGCCACGCCCGAAGCGGGGGGATCGCAGATACGCAGTATTTT.

The sample holds many counts of this clone. The chain is built from TRBV11-1 and TRBJ2-2; 9 bases fit TRBD1. The trim removed 2 bases at V and 1 base at J, leaving 2 bases unmatched. Germline V gene data show CDR1 as SGHAT and CDR2 as FQDESV (reference sequence). This CDR3 is built from 16 residues. CDR3 protein: CASSLTGGWNTGELFF. The CDR3 DNA reads TGTGCCAGCAGCTTAACAGGGGGCTGGAACACCGGGGAGCTGTTTTTT.

The table lists this clone with a count of one. For the CDR3, the DNA is TGTGCCAGCCTAGACCTTTCCTCCTACGAGCAGTACGTC. It is translated as CASLDLSSYEQYV. The V call is TRBV28, the J call TRBJ2-7; D uncertain. The CDR3 runs to 13 residues. Germline-derived CDR1 and CDR2 are MDHEN and SYDVKM. Trimming took 8 bases from V and 0 from J, leaving 11 bases between them.

The chain links TRBV3-1 (or the pseudogene TRBV3-2) to TRBJ2-7, with 9 bases identical to TRBD2. Trimming cost V 1 base and J 5 bases; bases outside gene matches: 6. CDR1 and CDR2 from the germline V gene are LGHDT and YNNKEL (reference sequence). The CDR3 contains 15 residues. The CDR3 DNA reads TGTGCCAGCAGCCAAGGAACTAGCGGGCCCAACGAGCAGTACGTC. Translated, it gives CASSQGTSGPNEQYV.

V gene TRBV13 combines with J gene TRBJ2-7; 16 bases are shared with TRBD2. CDR1 and CDR2 (germline): PRHDT, FYEKMQ (reference sequence). The CDR3 loop spans 16 amino acids. V lost 4 bases, J lost 2 bases, and 2 bases stayed unmatched. CDR3 sequence (DNA): TGTGCCAGCAGCTCGGGACTAGCGGGAGGGGCCTACGAGCAGTACTTC. Its protein product is CASSSGLAGGAYEQYF.

The chain combines TRBV24-1 with TRBJ2-2; D is ambiguous. CDR3 size: 14 residues. Germline-derived CDR1 and CDR2 are KGHDR and SFDVKD. Trimming stripped 1 base from V and 2 bases from J, with 4 bases between. CDR3 in DNA: TGTGCCACCAGTGATTTTACAAACACCGGGGAGCTGTTTTTT. It codes for CATSDFTNTGELFF.

The CDR3 DNA reads TGTGCCAGCAGTTTAGCGGGAGGGTATACAGATACGCAGTATTTT. It translates to CASSLAGGYTDTQYF. The J gene is TRBJ2-3, the V gene TRBV28; the match to TRBD2 covers 9 bases. Trimming took 2 bases from V and 3 from J; bases not matched to a gene: 3. In germline, CDR1 is MDHEN, CDR2 SYDVKM. This CDR3 region has 15 residues.

The J gene is TRBJ1-1, the V gene TRBV19; a weak D match, TRBD1 (5 bases). This CDR3 region has 14 residues. The V and J ends lost 6 bases and 2 bases respectively, with 13 bases between them. CDR1 is LNHDA, CDR2 SQIVND, per germline (reference sequence). CDR3 region: CASSLNGGNTEAFF. The CDR3 DNA follows: TGTGCCAGTAGCCTTAACGGGGGAAACACTGAAGCTTTCTTT.

V gene TRBV28 combines with J gene TRBJ2-5, with D maybe TRBD1 (6 bases). Between the trimmed V and J ends, which lost 6 bases and 2 bases, there was a span of 10 bases. Germline-derived CDR1 and CDR2 are MDHEN and SYDVKM. This CDR3 comprises 13 residues. CDR3 residues: CASSGTTQETQYF. The CDR3 DNA reads as TGTGCCAGCAGCGGGACAACACAAGAGACCCAGTACTTC.